This T cell receptor (beta chain) was sequenced for a study of CDR3 diversity in severe acne. Using its own MiXCR run on the PCR reads, TCRdb lists one record per CDR3 protein. Among tens of thousands of distinct CDR3 sequences listed, around 50% were seen once. In the case of this clonotype: A much larger clone sits a single nucleotide away, making a read error possible.

The germline V gene has CDR1 SNHLY and CDR2 FYNNEI. This CDR3 comprises 16 residues. Between the trimmed V and J ends, which lost 5 bases and 5 bases, there was a span of 22 bases. This chain joins TRBV2 and TRBJ2-7; unclear D gene. The source material was blood. This TCR came from a male donor with severe acne vulgaris. The CDR3 DNA is TGTGCCAGCAGTCCTCAATTGGAAACACGGTTCGACGAGCAGTACTTC. This gives the protein CASSPQLETRFDEQYF.